The T cell receptor (beta chain) described here comes from a study of blood T cell repertoires in COVID-19. Everyone who took part was about 18 to 90 years old, and they came from 20 to 25 US areas. This CDR3 spans 14 amino acids. Germline V lookup: CDR1 MGHRA, CDR2 YSYEKL. V lost 7 bases to trimming and J lost 5 bases; unmatched junction nucleotides: 4. In the original workflow: From reference gene primer amplification, estimates of nucleated cell counts were derived. Only in-frame clones appear in the TCRdb table, and some are missing; sequencing was by immunoSEQ multiplex PCR. Clone size and V and J calls were adopted from that table, with D and trimming inferred from the DNA. The sample carries more than 300,000 clones, around nine tenths recorded once.

This chain joins TRBV4-1 and TRBJ1-6; 8 bases line up with TRBD1. Sequenced: PBMCs or T cells enriched from blood (not recorded which). This clonotype was obtained from a young woman who had been exposed to COVID-19. This CDR3 reads CASTEDRDNSPLHF. DNA of the CDR3: TGCGCCAGCACCGAGGACAGGGATAATTCACCCCTCCACTTT.